This TCR beta chain emerged from a study of T cell responses to AZD1222 COVID-19 vaccine. Study context: Pooled together were second doses at about 4 or about 12 weeks.

Generated by immunoSEQ multiplex PCR, the TCRdb table keeps only in-frame clones and is missing some. The sample holds roughly 140,000 clones; around 93% are singletons and the top ten take about 1.9%. Germline V gene data show CDR1 as SGHRS and CDR2 as YFSETQ. V trimming: 4 bases; J trimming: 2 bases; junction bases outside the gene matches: 13. The CDR3 totals 17 residues. Broader study findings: Unmutated variant regions reportedly attract nearly half of all spike-specific TCRs. Regions 160-218 and 743-854 dominated among vaccine-associated CD4 TCRs spanning spike. AZD1222 recipients seropositive at baseline numbered only 6 or 7.

For this clone: The antigen is unknown.

The sample here was peripheral blood, taken on day 0 of AZD1222 vaccination. The chain joins TRBV5-1 to TRBJ2-5, with 8 bases that match TRBD2. The receptor's source is an adult in good health. CDR3 sequence (DNA): TGCGCCAGCAGCCACGGAGTAGCGGGACCGACTCAAGAGACCCAGTACTTC. Encoded protein: CASSHGVAGPTQETQYF.